This T cell receptor beta chain was recorded in a study of read filtering for tumor transcriptome and immune sequencing. Study-level background: R-ISS stage counts were 8 for I, 16 for II, more than 5 for III. After DNase treatment, RNA was made into whole-transcriptome libraries. Per sample, TCR-region reads ranged about 3.5 to 11 million by IR-seq, about 85 to 1,400 by RNA-seq.

This clonotype was recorded at least ten times. The germline V gene has CDR1 SGHRS and CDR2 YFSETQ. The length of the CDR3 is 12 residues. Trimming shortened V by 7 bases and J by 9 bases, and 14 bases separated the two germline ends. The library was built from around 0.4 ug RNA with molecular barcoded adaptors for alpha/delta and beta/gamma chains. From the reads, TCRdb called clonotypes with MiXCR, one entry per CDR3 protein. The table records almost 40,000 distinct CDR3 sequences, around 15% of them present only once. This TCR came from a donor at least 40 years old with multiple myeloma. Sequencing was carried out using a population of CD138-negative cells sorted from bone marrow. The chain employs TRBV5-1 and TRBJ2-1; no definite D call. CDR3 sequence: CASGPDHREQFF. The CDR3 DNA sequence: TGCGCCAGCGGCCCGGACCATCGTGAGCAGTTCTTC.